This TCR beta chain was recovered during a study of blood T cell repertoires in COVID-19. On the study more broadly: COVID-19 samples from acute and convalescent phases originated in the United States, Italy and Spain.

Looked up from germline, CDR1 is SGHRS and CDR2 is YFSETQ. The germline V and J ends were trimmed by 4 bases and 0 bases, with 8 bases remaining between them. The CDR3 has 14 residues. TCRdb keeps only in-frame clones here, not all; method: immunoSEQ multiplex PCR. Of roughly 380,000 clones listed, over 75% are singletons. Seattle patients were enrolled while actively infected and followed longitudinally. This clone showed up just a few times. Sequenced input: peripheral blood. V usage is TRBV5-1 and J usage is TRBJ1-3; D might be TRBD1 (5 bases). The receptor comes from a woman between 35 and 50 years old with COVID-19, enrolled during active disease. The chain's CDR3 is CASSPGASGNTIYF. CDR3 bases: TGCGCCAGCAGCCCTGGGGCCTCTGGAAACACCATATATTTT.